This record covers a single TCR beta chain. The sample is drawn from a study of blood T cell repertoires in COVID-19. Generated by immunoSEQ multiplex PCR, the TCRdb table keeps only in-frame clones and is missing some. The sample yields fewer than 250,000 clones, roughly four fifths seen once. From germline, CDR1 is MNHNY and CDR2 SVGAGI (reference sequence). The V segment lost 7 bases and the J segment 5 bases; nucleotides outside the gene matches: 11. The CDR3 is 16 amino acids. The chain recombines TRBV6-6 with TRBJ2-3; 11 nucleotides agree with TRBD2. The clonotype comes from a woman in her forties with acute or convalescent COVID-19. Sequenced material: peripheral blood. The CDR3 coding sequence is TGTGCCAGCAAACGGTATAGCGGGGGGGCAGGAGATACGCAGTATTTT. This translates into CASKRYSGGAGDTQYF.